This record concerns one T cell receptor beta chain sequence. The antigen remains undetermined. The sample originates from a study of T cell repertoires in cytomegalovirus infection. Study context: The public TCR beta signatures pointed to both CMV infection and matching HLA type. Notes on the study in general: Within the response measured ex vivo, HLA-C-restricted CMV-specific TCR beta clonotypes were dominant.

There are 13 residues in the CDR3. V lost 3 bases and J 10 bases, leaving 13 bases between the germline ends. Germline lookup yields CDR1 MNHEY and CDR2 SMNVEV (reference sequence). TCRdb fed the reads into MiXCR, producing one record per CDR3 protein. The table has roughly 630,000 distinct CDR3 sequences, 24% seen once. The sequence derives from a human donor in good health (CMV status not recorded). Some clones in this sample may be carry-over from other donors' samples. V gene TRBV27 combines with J gene TRBJ2-1; D call uncertain. Sequenced input: CD8+ T cells from PBMCs. The CDR3 DNA is TGTGCCAGCAGTTTTTTCCCCCTGGCGGAGCAGTTCTTC. Residues: CASSFFPLAEQFF.